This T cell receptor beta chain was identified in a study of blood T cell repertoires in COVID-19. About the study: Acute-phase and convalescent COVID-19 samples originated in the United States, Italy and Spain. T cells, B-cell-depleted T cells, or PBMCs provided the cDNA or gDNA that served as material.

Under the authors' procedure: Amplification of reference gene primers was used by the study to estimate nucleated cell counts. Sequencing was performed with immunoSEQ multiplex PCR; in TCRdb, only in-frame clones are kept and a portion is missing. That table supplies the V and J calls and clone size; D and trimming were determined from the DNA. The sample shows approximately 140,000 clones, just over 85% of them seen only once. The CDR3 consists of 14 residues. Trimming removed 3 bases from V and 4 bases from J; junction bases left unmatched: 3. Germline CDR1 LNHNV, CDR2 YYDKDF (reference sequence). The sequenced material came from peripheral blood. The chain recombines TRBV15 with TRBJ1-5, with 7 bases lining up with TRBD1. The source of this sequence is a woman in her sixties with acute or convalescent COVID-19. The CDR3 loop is CATSRDRSNQPQHF. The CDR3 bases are TGTGCCACCAGCAGGGACAGGTCAAATCAGCCCCAGCATTTT.